This T cell receptor beta chain emerged from a study of shared clonotypes between healthy human individuals. Study-wide context: A couple of female and three male donors aged 18 to 49 were enrolled.

Study conclusions and caveats: The sole specimen, blood, was sampled, and tissue repertoires likely differ. For sorted subsets, rarefaction showed incomplete sequencing despite large depth.

CD8 memory merged CD45RO+ with CCR7-negative CD45RA+ TemRA cells. Remarks on this clone: What it binds is not known.

Method: immunoSEQ multiplex PCR; TCRdb's copy keeps in-frame clones and lacks some. The profile shows under 150,000 clones, 65% to 75% of them singletons. Material for sequencing was memory CD8+ T cells sorted from blood. Specified subset: CD45RO+ cells pooled with CCR7-negative TemRA cells. The TCR sequence derives from a woman aged 30 to 39 in good health.

The CDR3 protein is CASSPGPGKIDTQYF. The CDR3 nucleotides read TGTGCCAGCAGCCCCGGGCCAGGGAAAATAGATACGCAGTATTTT. This chain joins TRBV27 and TRBJ2-3, with TRBD1 as a possible D gene (5 bases). The CDR3 is made up of 15 amino acids. Trimming took 6 bases from V and 5 from J, leaving 18 bases between them. Germline V gene sequence: CDR1 MNHEY, CDR2 SMNVEV (reference sequence).